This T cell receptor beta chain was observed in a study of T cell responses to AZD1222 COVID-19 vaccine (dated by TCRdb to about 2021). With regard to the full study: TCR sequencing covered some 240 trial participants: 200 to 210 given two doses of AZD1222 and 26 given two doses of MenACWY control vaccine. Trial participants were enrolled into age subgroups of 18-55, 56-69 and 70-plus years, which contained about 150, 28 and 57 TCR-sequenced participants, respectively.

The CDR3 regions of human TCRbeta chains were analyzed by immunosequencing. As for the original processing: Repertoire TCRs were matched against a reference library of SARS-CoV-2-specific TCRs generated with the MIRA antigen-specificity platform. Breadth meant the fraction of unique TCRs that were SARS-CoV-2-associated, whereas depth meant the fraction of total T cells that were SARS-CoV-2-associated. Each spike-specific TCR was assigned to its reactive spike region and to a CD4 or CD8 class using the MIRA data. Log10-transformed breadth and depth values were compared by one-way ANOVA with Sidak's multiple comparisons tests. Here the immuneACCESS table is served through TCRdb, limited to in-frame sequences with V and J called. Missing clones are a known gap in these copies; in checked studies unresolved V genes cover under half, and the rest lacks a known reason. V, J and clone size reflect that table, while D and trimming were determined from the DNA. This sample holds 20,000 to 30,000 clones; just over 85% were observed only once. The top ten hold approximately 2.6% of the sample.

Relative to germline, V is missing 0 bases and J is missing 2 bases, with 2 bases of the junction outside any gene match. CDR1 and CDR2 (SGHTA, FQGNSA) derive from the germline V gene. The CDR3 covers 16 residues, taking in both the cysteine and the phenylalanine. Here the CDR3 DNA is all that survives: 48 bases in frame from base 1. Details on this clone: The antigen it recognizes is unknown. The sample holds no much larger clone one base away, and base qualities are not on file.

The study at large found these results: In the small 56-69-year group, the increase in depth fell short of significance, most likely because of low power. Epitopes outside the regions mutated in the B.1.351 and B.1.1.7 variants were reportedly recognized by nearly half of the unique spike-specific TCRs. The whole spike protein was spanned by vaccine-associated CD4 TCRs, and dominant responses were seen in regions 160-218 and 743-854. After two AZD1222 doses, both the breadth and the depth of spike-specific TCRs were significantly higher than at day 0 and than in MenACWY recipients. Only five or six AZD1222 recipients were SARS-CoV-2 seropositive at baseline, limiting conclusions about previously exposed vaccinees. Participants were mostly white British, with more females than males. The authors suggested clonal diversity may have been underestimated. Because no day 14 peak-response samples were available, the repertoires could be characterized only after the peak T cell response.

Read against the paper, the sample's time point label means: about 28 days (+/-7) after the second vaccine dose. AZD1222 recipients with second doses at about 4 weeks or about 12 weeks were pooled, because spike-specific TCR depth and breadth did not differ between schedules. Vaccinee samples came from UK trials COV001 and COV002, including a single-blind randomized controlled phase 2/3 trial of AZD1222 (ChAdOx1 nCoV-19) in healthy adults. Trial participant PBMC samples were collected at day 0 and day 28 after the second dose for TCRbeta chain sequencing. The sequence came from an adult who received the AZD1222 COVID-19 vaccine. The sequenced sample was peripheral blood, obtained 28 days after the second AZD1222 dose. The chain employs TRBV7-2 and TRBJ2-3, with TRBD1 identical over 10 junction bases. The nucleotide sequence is TGTGCCAGCAGCTTAGCCGGGACAGGGGCCACAGATACGCAGTATTTT. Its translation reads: CASSLAGTGATDTQYF. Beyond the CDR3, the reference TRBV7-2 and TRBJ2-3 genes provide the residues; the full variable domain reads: GAGVSQSPSNKVTEKGKDVELRCDPISGHTALYWYRQSLGQGLEFLIYFQGNSAPDKSGLPSDRFSAERTGGSVSTLTIQRTQQEDSAVYLCASSLAGTGATDTQYFGPGTRLTVL.